The rows below give T cell receptor beta chains drawn from one sample of a study of T-cell memory formation after mild COVID-19. TCRdb recomputed calls from the 5' RACE reads with MiXCR, one row per CDR3 protein. The repertoire holds about 190,000 distinct CDR3 sequences, with around 17% as singletons. Source material: PBMCs or a T cell subset sorted from them (not recorded which). The source is an adult woman who had mild COVID-19 (a few samples of this study predate the infection). Cell type and time point are not known. Each CDR3 is given with its conserved first and last residue. A D gene is named only where the DNA matches it firmly. The size entry is marked missing in some rows and otherwise reads once, few, many or a size class.

cdr3_nt: TGTGCCAGCAGCTTGGGCCTCGAGACCCAGTACTTC
cdr3_aa: CASSLGLETQYF
clone_size: few
d_call: -
j_call: TRBJ2-5
v_call: TRBV5-4

cdr3_nt: TGTGCGAGCGCGACGGCCCTAGCGGGGACTTACGAGCAGTACTTC
cdr3_aa: CASATALAGTYEQYF
clone_size: -
d_call: TRBD2
j_call: TRBJ2-7
v_call: TRBV11-1

cdr3_nt: TGTGCCAGCAGTTATAGCGGGACCCAAGAGACCCAGTACTTC
cdr3_aa: CASSYSGTQETQYF
clone_size: few
d_call: TRBD2
j_call: TRBJ2-5
v_call: TRBV7-2

cdr3_nt: TGCAGCGCTCTCCAACCTAGCGGGACGACCTACAATGAGCAGTTCTTC
cdr3_aa: CSALQPSGTTYNEQFF
clone_size: many
d_call: TRBD2
j_call: TRBJ2-1
v_call: TRBV29-1

cdr3_nt: TGCAGTGCTGCTAGCGCTAAAGAGCAGTTCTTC
cdr3_aa: CSAASAKEQFF
clone_size: few
d_call: -
j_call: TRBJ2-1
v_call: TRBV20-1

cdr3_nt: TGTGCCAGCAGCCCACGCCCGAACACTGAAGCTTTCTTT
cdr3_aa: CASSPRPNTEAFF
clone_size: -
d_call: -
j_call: TRBJ1-1
v_call: TRBV7-3

cdr3_nt: TGTGCCAGCAGCGTTTATCGGGAGAGGACCTCCGAGCAGTACTTC
cdr3_aa: CASSVYRERTSEQYF
clone_size: few
d_call: -
j_call: TRBJ2-7
v_call: TRBV9

cdr3_nt: TGCGCCAGCAGCCAAGATTTCGAAACAGGGGTCTATGGCTACACCTTC
cdr3_aa: CASSQDFETGVYGYTF
clone_size: -
d_call: TRBD1
j_call: TRBJ1-2
v_call: TRBV4-3

cdr3_nt: TGTGCCAGCAGCTTAGGCACTAGCGGGGGGTTTTACAATGAGCAGTTCTTC
cdr3_aa: CASSLGTSGGFYNEQFF
clone_size: few
d_call: TRBD2
j_call: TRBJ2-1
v_call: TRBV11-2

cdr3_nt: TGTGCCAGCAGCGTGTGGGGGAACACTGAAGCTTTCTTT
cdr3_aa: CASSVWGNTEAFF
clone_size: -
d_call: -
j_call: TRBJ1-1
v_call: TRBV9

cdr3_nt: TGTGCCAGCAGCTCACCCCCCCCAAGGCATGCAGGGAATGGCTACACCTTC
cdr3_aa: CASSSPPPRHAGNGYTF
clone_size: -
d_call: -
j_call: TRBJ1-2
v_call: TRBV7-9

cdr3_nt: TGTGCCATCAGTGAGGATATAGCGGGAGGGCCCTATGAGCAGTTCTTC
cdr3_aa: CAISEDIAGGPYEQFF
clone_size: few
d_call: TRBD2
j_call: TRBJ2-1
v_call: TRBV10-3

cdr3_nt: TGTGCCAGCAGCTCAACCGACCGGACAGGGGAAGAGACCCAGTACTTC
cdr3_aa: CASSSTDRTGEETQYF
clone_size: -
d_call: TRBD1
j_call: TRBJ2-5
v_call: TRBV7-9

cdr3_nt: TGTGCCAGCAGCAGCTCCCCCGCCCGGGGGTCAGAGACCCAGTACTTC
cdr3_aa: CASSSSPARGSETQYF
clone_size: -
d_call: -
j_call: TRBJ2-5
v_call: TRBV7-9

cdr3_nt: TGTGCCAGCTCACCCAGACAGGATGTCCTCAATCAGCCCCAGCATTTT
cdr3_aa: CASSPRQDVLNQPQHF
clone_size: few
d_call: -
j_call: TRBJ1-5
v_call: TRBV18

cdr3_nt: TGTGCCAGCAGTAAAACTGGCCCTTCCGACGGGACAGGGGCCAACACAGATACGCAGTATTTT
cdr3_aa: CASSKTGPSDGTGANTDTQYF
clone_size: few
d_call: TRBD1
j_call: TRBJ2-3
v_call: TRBV6-5

cdr3_nt: TGTGCCAGCAGCACGCGCGGGACTAGCGGGCACTACGAGCAGTACTTC
cdr3_aa: CASSTRGTSGHYEQYF
clone_size: many
d_call: TRBD2
j_call: TRBJ2-7
v_call: TRBV7-9

cdr3_nt: TGTGCCAGCAGTACAAGGGCCGGGACTCAGTGGAATGAGCAGTTCTTC
cdr3_aa: CASSTRAGTQWNEQFF
clone_size: many
d_call: -
j_call: TRBJ2-1
v_call: TRBV12-3/TRBV12-4

cdr3_nt: TGCAGTGCTAGAGCGGGACAGGGATATGGCTACACCTTC
cdr3_aa: CSARAGQGYGYTF
clone_size: -
d_call: TRBD1
j_call: TRBJ1-2
v_call: TRBV20-1

cdr3_nt: TGTGCCAGCAGCCGCCCGGCAACCAATGAGCAGTTCTTC
cdr3_aa: CASSRPATNEQFF
clone_size: -
d_call: -
j_call: TRBJ2-1
v_call: TRBV14

cdr3_nt: TGCGCCAGCAGCGTTTCAGGGGGGACCAAAAACATTCAGTACTTC
cdr3_aa: CASSVSGGTKNIQYF
clone_size: -
d_call: -
j_call: TRBJ2-4
v_call: TRBV4-1

cdr3_nt: TGCGCCAGCAGCCAAAACCTAGGGACTTTTTATGGCTACACCTTC
cdr3_aa: CASSQNLGTFYGYTF
clone_size: few
d_call: -
j_call: TRBJ1-2
v_call: TRBV4-3

cdr3_nt: TGTGCCAGCAGCGACCCGCCCCTAAACTATGGCTACACCTTC
cdr3_aa: CASSDPPLNYGYTF
clone_size: few
d_call: -
j_call: TRBJ1-2
v_call: TRBV7-3

cdr3_nt: TGTGCCAGCAGCCAGTCGCAGGGCAGGGGCTACACCTTC
cdr3_aa: CASSQSQGRGYTF
clone_size: -
d_call: -
j_call: TRBJ1-2
v_call: TRBV3-1

cdr3_nt: TGTGCCAGCAGCTCGGGACACCCGAACACTGAAGCTTTCTTT
cdr3_aa: CASSSGHPNTEAFF
clone_size: -
d_call: -
j_call: TRBJ1-1
v_call: TRBV6-2/TRBV6-3

cdr3_nt: TGTGCCAGCAGTGAATATGAATCGAATACAGGAAGGGTGCCCGTGTATTTT
cdr3_aa: CASSEYESNTGRVPVYF
clone_size: -
d_call: -
j_call: TRBJ2-3
v_call: TRBV2

cdr3_nt: TGTGCCAGCAGTGCGTACGTGGGGCACAATGAGCAGTTCTTC
cdr3_aa: CASSAYVGHNEQFF
clone_size: -
d_call: -
j_call: TRBJ2-1
v_call: TRBV2

cdr3_nt: TGCAGCGTTAGGGCCCACCAGGGGGCGGGGGAGCTGTTTTTT
cdr3_aa: CSVRAHQGAGELFF
clone_size: -
d_call: TRBD1
j_call: TRBJ2-2
v_call: TRBV29-1

cdr3_nt: TGTGCCAGCAGTCACATTCGGAGCGGGAGGGCCTACGAGCAGTACTTC
cdr3_aa: CASSHIRSGRAYEQYF
clone_size: -
d_call: TRBD2
j_call: TRBJ2-7
v_call: TRBV7-2

cdr3_nt: TGTGCCACCAGTATGTCGCGAGGTCCTCTTCGCACAGATACGCAGTATTTT
cdr3_aa: CATSMSRGPLRTDTQYF
clone_size: -
d_call: -
j_call: TRBJ2-3
v_call: TRBV24-1

cdr3_nt: TGCGCCAGCAAAGAAGGCACTAGCGGCGGTGAGACCCAGTACTTC
cdr3_aa: CASKEGTSGGETQYF
clone_size: -
d_call: TRBD2
j_call: TRBJ2-5
v_call: TRBV5-1

cdr3_nt: TGTGCCAGCAGTACCGGGACAATGAACACTGAAGCTTTCTTT
cdr3_aa: CASSTGTMNTEAFF
clone_size: -
d_call: -
j_call: TRBJ1-1
v_call: TRBV12-3/TRBV12-4

cdr3_nt: TGTGCCAGCAGCTTGAACCCGGGAGTCACTGAAGCTTTCTTT
cdr3_aa: CASSLNPGVTEAFF
clone_size: -
d_call: -
j_call: TRBJ1-1
v_call: TRBV7-2

cdr3_nt: TGTGCCAGCAGTGATCCCGGGACGGTGAACACCGGGGAGCTGTTTTTT
cdr3_aa: CASSDPGTVNTGELFF
clone_size: -
d_call: -
j_call: TRBJ2-2
v_call: TRBV25-1

cdr3_nt: TGCAGTGCTAGACAAGAAGGTCGGACAGGGGTTGGCTACACCTTC
cdr3_aa: CSARQEGRTGVGYTF
clone_size: many
d_call: TRBD1
j_call: TRBJ1-2
v_call: TRBV20-1

cdr3_nt: TGTGCCAGCAGCTCCGACAGGGATACTTTTAACACCGGGGAGCTGTTTTTT
cdr3_aa: CASSSDRDTFNTGELFF
clone_size: -
d_call: TRBD1
j_call: TRBJ2-2
v_call: TRBV7-9

cdr3_nt: TGCAGTGTCATGCCGGGACCCGGAGCGTACGAGCAGTACTTC
cdr3_aa: CSVMPGPGAYEQYF
clone_size: -
d_call: -
j_call: TRBJ2-7
v_call: TRBV20-1

cdr3_nt: TGTGCCAGCAGTTTGGTCGTGGGACAGTCTTTCTCTGGGGCCAACGTCCTGACTTTC
cdr3_aa: CASSLVVGQSFSGANVLTF
clone_size: -
d_call: TRBD1
j_call: TRBJ2-6
v_call: TRBV28

cdr3_nt: TGCAGCGTTGAGAAAGGACAGGGGAAAGCCGGGGAGCTGTTTTTT
cdr3_aa: CSVEKGQGKAGELFF
clone_size: many
d_call: TRBD1
j_call: TRBJ2-2
v_call: TRBV29-1

cdr3_nt: TGTGCCAGCAGCCCAATGTGGGGCAATGAAAAACTGTTTTTT
cdr3_aa: CASSPMWGNEKLFF
clone_size: few
d_call: -
j_call: TRBJ1-4
v_call: TRBV6-5

cdr3_nt: TGTGCCACCAGTGCGTCCGGGACACAGGCATACAATGAGCAGTTCTTC
cdr3_aa: CATSASGTQAYNEQFF
clone_size: -
d_call: -
j_call: TRBJ2-1
v_call: TRBV24-1

cdr3_nt: TGTGCCAGCAGTCCTAAGACAGGGAACTTTTTAAGCTCCTATAATTCACCCCTCCACTTT
cdr3_aa: CASSPKTGNFLSSYNSPLHF
clone_size: few
d_call: TRBD1
j_call: TRBJ1-6
v_call: TRBV3-1

cdr3_nt: TGTGCCAGTAGTCCGGACAGGGGGTTGTCCTACGAGCAGTACTTC
cdr3_aa: CASSPDRGLSYEQYF
clone_size: many
d_call: TRBD1
j_call: TRBJ2-7
v_call: TRBV19

cdr3_nt: TGTGCCAGCAGCTTAGGGGGGCAAACCGGGGAGACCCAGTACTTC
cdr3_aa: CASSLGGQTGETQYF
clone_size: -
d_call: -
j_call: TRBJ2-5
v_call: TRBV7-3

cdr3_nt: TGTGCCAGCAGCCCCGGGTCCATACTAGCGGGAGGGGACAATGAGCAGTTCTTC
cdr3_aa: CASSPGSILAGGDNEQFF
clone_size: -
d_call: TRBD2
j_call: TRBJ2-1
v_call: TRBV4-2

cdr3_nt: TGTGCCACCAGTGATTCTGGAGGGAGCAATCAGCCCCAGCATTTT
cdr3_aa: CATSDSGGSNQPQHF
clone_size: -
d_call: -
j_call: TRBJ1-5
v_call: TRBV24-1

cdr3_nt: TGTGCCAGCAGCTCCTCAGGGGGCTATGAAGCTTTCTTT
cdr3_aa: CASSSSGGYEAFF
clone_size: -
d_call: TRBD1
j_call: TRBJ1-1
v_call: TRBV7-2

cdr3_nt: TGTGCCAGCAGCCACCTGTCGGGCTACGAGCAGTACTTC
cdr3_aa: CASSHLSGYEQYF
clone_size: -
d_call: -
j_call: TRBJ2-7
v_call: TRBV3-1

cdr3_nt: TGTGCCAGCAGCTATACGACTAGCGGGGCATCCTACAATGAGCAGTTCTTC
cdr3_aa: CASSYTTSGASYNEQFF
clone_size: many
d_call: TRBD2
j_call: TRBJ2-1
v_call: TRBV7-2

cdr3_nt: TGTGCCAGCAGCTTAGATCAGGGGGCGAACGAGCAGTACTTC
cdr3_aa: CASSLDQGANEQYF
clone_size: few
d_call: TRBD1
j_call: TRBJ2-7
v_call: TRBV11-2

cdr3_nt: TGCAGTGCTAGCCCATCCCAGGTTCGCACAGATACGCAGTATTTT
cdr3_aa: CSASPSQVRTDTQYF
clone_size: few
d_call: -
j_call: TRBJ2-3
v_call: TRBV20-1

cdr3_nt: TGTGCCAGCAGCCTCGGACCGGGACTAGACTCCTACGAGCAGTACTTC
cdr3_aa: CASSLGPGLDSYEQYF
clone_size: -
d_call: TRBD2
j_call: TRBJ2-7
v_call: TRBV9

cdr3_nt: TGTGCCAGCAGCTCCACAATAGATACGCAGTATTTT
cdr3_aa: CASSSTIDTQYF
clone_size: -
d_call: -
j_call: TRBJ2-3
v_call: TRBV7-9

cdr3_nt: TGCAGTGCTGCCGGGACTACCTCCACAGATACGCAGTATTTT
cdr3_aa: CSAAGTTSTDTQYF
clone_size: few
d_call: TRBD2
j_call: TRBJ2-3
v_call: TRBV20-1

cdr3_nt: TGTGCCAGCGCGGCGGGTTCCTACCGCGAGCAGTACTTC
cdr3_aa: CASAAGSYREQYF
clone_size: once
d_call: -
j_call: TRBJ2-7
v_call: TRBV7-8

cdr3_nt: TGCGCCAGCAGCCAAGATCGGGCAGGGAATTCACCCCTCCACTTT
cdr3_aa: CASSQDRAGNSPLHF
clone_size: few
d_call: -
j_call: TRBJ1-6
v_call: TRBV4-3

cdr3_nt: TGCAGTGCTAGCTCGGGCAGGGGGGGGACAGATACGCAGTATTTT
cdr3_aa: CSASSGRGGTDTQYF
clone_size: once
d_call: -
j_call: TRBJ2-3
v_call: TRBV20-1

cdr3_nt: TGCAGTGCTAGAGATCAACAGTTCTCTGGAAACACCATATATTTT
cdr3_aa: CSARDQQFSGNTIYF
clone_size: few
d_call: -
j_call: TRBJ1-3
v_call: TRBV20-1

cdr3_nt: TGTGCCAGCAGTGAGAGTACAGTCAATCAGCCCCAGCATTTT
cdr3_aa: CASSESTVNQPQHF
clone_size: -
d_call: -
j_call: TRBJ1-5
v_call: TRBV6-1